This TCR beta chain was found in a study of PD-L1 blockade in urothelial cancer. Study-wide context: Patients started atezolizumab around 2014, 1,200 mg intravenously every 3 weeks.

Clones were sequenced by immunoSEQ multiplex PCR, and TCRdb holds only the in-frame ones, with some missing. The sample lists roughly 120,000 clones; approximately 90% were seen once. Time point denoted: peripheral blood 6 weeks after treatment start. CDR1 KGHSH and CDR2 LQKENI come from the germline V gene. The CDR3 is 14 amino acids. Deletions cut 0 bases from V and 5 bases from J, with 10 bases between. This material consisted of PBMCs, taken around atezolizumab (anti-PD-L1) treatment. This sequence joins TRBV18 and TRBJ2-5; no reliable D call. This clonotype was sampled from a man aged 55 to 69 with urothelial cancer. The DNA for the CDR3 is TGTGCCAGCTCACCACCGAGCGTTAGGGAGACCCAGTACTTC. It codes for CASSPPSVRETQYF.